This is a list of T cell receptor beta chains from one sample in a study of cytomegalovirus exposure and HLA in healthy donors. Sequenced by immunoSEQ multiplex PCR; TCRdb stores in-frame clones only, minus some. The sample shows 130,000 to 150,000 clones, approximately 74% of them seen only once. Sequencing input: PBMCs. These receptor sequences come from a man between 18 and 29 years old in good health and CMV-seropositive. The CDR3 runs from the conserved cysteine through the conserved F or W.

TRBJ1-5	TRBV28	CASIAAGDQPQHF
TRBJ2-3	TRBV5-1	CASSIERADTQYF
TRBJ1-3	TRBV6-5	CASIAGFGSGNTIYF
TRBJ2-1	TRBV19	CASSIAGEWYDEQFF
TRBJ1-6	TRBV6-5	CASSRQEDNSPLHF
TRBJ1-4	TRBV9	CASSAAGTGKEKLFF
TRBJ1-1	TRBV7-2	CASSFRFSGTGDLEAFF
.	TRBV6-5	CASSPDGSVYEQYF
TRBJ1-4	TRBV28	CASSPGQGGEKLFF
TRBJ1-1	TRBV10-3	CAISEFPVNTEAFF
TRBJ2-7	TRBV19	CASSIELAGVEQYF
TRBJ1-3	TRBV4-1	CASSPTAGFSGNTIYF
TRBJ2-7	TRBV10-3	CAISTGTGGFDEQYF
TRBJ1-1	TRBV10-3	CAISESGGLLEAFF
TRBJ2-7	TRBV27	CASSLSHTGTGGEQYF
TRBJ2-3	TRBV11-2	CASSFPTSGTHTDTQYF
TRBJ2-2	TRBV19	CASSMGPQGATGELFF
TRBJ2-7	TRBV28	CASSVTSGRYEQYF
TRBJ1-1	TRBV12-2	CASRLFWVGRGLGTEAFF
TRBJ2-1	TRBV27	CASSLPSGGAVEQFF
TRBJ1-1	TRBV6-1	CASRFQGEDTEAFF
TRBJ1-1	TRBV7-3	CASSLNPQGLNTEAFF
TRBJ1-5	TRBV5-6	CASSGDRGGNQPQHF
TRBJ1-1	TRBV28	CASSFPGTETQRVTEAFF
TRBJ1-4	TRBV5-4	CASSLEGRGSATNEKLFF
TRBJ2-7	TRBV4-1	CASSQLAGLGSYEQYF
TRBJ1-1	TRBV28	CASSLGDRVNTEAFF
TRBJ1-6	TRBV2	CASSHSWVSYNSPLHF
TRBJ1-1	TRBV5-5	CASSFYGRPLNTEAFF
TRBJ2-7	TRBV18	CASSPIEALSSYEQYF